A single T cell receptor beta chain is shown here with its context. Sequenced by immunoSEQ multiplex PCR; TCRdb stores in-frame clones only, minus some. The sample records roughly 250,000 clones, about 80% being singletons. This entry belongs to a study of blood T cell repertoires in COVID-19. V was trimmed by 2 bases and J by 6 bases, leaving 13 bases between them. This CDR3 comprises 14 residues. Germline V gene lookup returns CDR1 LGHDT and CDR2 YNNKEL (reference sequence). The TCR was taken from an elderly woman with acute or convalescent COVID-19. The rearrangement joins TRBV3-1 (or the pseudogene TRBV3-2) to TRBJ2-5, with D maybe TRBD1 (5 bases). Sequencing was done on a sample of peripheral blood. The CDR3 here is CASSQRAGQKTQYF. CDR3 sequence (DNA): TGTGCCAGCAGCCAAAGGGCAGGGCAAAAGACCCAGTACTTC.